This entry features one T cell receptor (beta chain) sequence. From germline, CDR1 is GTSNPN and CDR2 SVGIG (reference sequence). This CDR3 is 15 amino acids long. Trimming took 8 bases from V and 14 from J; bases not matched to a gene: 15. This entry belongs to a study of beta chain features in type 1 diabetes. Since all of the isolated RNA was reverse transcribed, expressed TCRB transcripts were what got sequenced. Some clones are missing from TCRdb's copy, which holds only in-frame ones; the method was immunoSEQ multiplex PCR. The sample includes hundreds of thousands of clones, roughly 10% of them seen just once.

The chain couples TRBV30 to TRBJ2-1; 16 positions match TRBD2. Sequencing input: naive CD4+ T cells from blood. This clonotype was sampled from a woman aged 18-30 years in good health. This chain's CDR3 is CAGNPGLAGGPAKFF. CDR3 nucleotides: TGTGCCGGAAATCCGGGACTAGCGGGAGGGCCTGCTAAGTTCTTC.